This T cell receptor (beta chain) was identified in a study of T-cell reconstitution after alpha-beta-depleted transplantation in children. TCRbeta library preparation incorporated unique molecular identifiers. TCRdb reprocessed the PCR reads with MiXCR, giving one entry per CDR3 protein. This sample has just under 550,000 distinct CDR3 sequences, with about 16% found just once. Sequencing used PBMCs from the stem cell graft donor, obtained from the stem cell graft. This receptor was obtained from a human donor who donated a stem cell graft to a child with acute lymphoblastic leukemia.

This CDR3 reads CATSGGVSQPVYEQYF. In nucleotides, the CDR3 is TGTGCCACCAGCGGAGGGGTTTCCCAGCCCGTCTACGAGCAGTACTTC. The chain combines TRBV15 with TRBJ2-7, with a possible D match to TRBD2 (6 bases). The germline V gene has CDR1 LNHNV and CDR2 YYDKDF (reference sequence). There are 16 residues in the CDR3. Trimming pared 5 bases from V and 3 bases from J, leaving 20 bases between. Full variable domain (outside the CDR3, taken from reference TRBV15 and TRBJ2-7): DAMVIQNPRYQVTQFGKPVTLSCSQTLNHNVMYWYQQKSSQAPKLLFHYYDKDFNNEADTPDNFQSRRPNTSFCFLDIRSPGLGDTAMYLCATSGGVSQPVYEQYFGPGTRLTVT.